The 4 T cell receptor beta chains in this list originate from one sample, sequenced in a study of blood T cell repertoires in COVID-19. Clones were sequenced by immunoSEQ multiplex PCR, and TCRdb holds only the in-frame ones, with some missing. The data show tens of thousands of clones, more than 65% seen once. Material for sequencing was peripheral blood. These receptors were obtained from a human donor in a cohort sampled during active COVID-19.

CDR3 coding DNA: TGCACCAGCAGCCAAGATCGAACTAGCGGGAGCCTTTGCACAGATACGCAGTATTTT. This sequence encodes CTSSQDRTSGSLCTDTQYF. V and J are TRBV1 and TRBJ2-3; TRBD2, the table's D call, lacks a check against the DNA. TRBV1 corresponds to a pseudogene. This CDR3 is 19 amino acids long.

The chain is built from TRBV6-5 and TRBJ1-2; 9 bases are a match to TRBD1. The germline gives CDR1 MNHEY, CDR2 SVGAGI. The V segment lost 8 bases and the J segment 6 bases; nucleotides outside the gene matches: 10. The CDR3 totals 14 residues. CDR3 coding DNA: TGTGCCAGCTCCAAGGGACAGGGTATAGATGGCTACACCTTC. Its translation is CASSKGQGIDGYTF.

The rearrangement links TRBV6-4 to TRBJ2-5; TRBD2 matches at 8 bases. The ends lost 6 bases at V and 7 bases at J; junction bases unmatched: 10. Germline loops: CDR1 MRHNA, CDR2 SNTAGT. The CDR3 runs to 14 residues. The CDR3 loop reads CASSATSAGGTQYF. Here the CDR3 DNA reads TGTGCCAGCAGCGCGACTAGCGCCGGGGGGACCCAGTACTTC.

The V and J genes are TRBV29-1 and TRBJ2-7, with 7 bases that match TRBD2. The CDR3 sequence is 13 residues long. Germline V gene sequence: CDR1 SQVTM, CDR2 ANQGSEA. The V and J ends lost 4 bases and 4 bases, in that order; junction bases with no gene match: 7. CDR3 coding DNA: TGCAGCGTTGGGGAGGGGCGCTTATACGAGCAGTACTTC. Amino acids: CSVGEGRLYEQYF.